The entry that follows covers one TCR beta chain sequence. Antigen: not known. This specimen belongs to a study of type 1 regulatory T cells. Overall study: T-allo10 is an in vitro-generated, Tr1-enriched CD4 T cell product specific for alloantigen. Whole-study results and caveats: Type 1 regulatory T cells had a more restricted TCR repertoire than non-type 1 regulatory T cells.

Germline V gene data show CDR1 as SGHRS and CDR2 as YFSETQ. V was pared by 7 bases and J by 0 bases, with 14 bases between. The CDR3 totals 15 residues. TCRdb re-analysed the reads in MiXCR, keeping a single row per CDR3 protein. The sample has tens of thousands of distinct CDR3 sequences, around 49% seen once. The chain uses TRBV5-1 and TRBJ1-5, with no clear D. The sample was cultured non-Tr1 T cells, either the whole culture or a sorted T cell fraction (not recorded which). This TCR was recovered from a human donor in good health. Written as DNA, the CDR3 is TGCGCCAGCCGGCTAGGGCCGATTAGCAATCAGCCCCAGCATTTT. It specifies CASRLGPISNQPQHF.